The rows below give T cell receptor beta chains drawn from one sample of a study of CD8 T cells in ankylosing spondylitis. TCRdb analysed the 5' RACE reads with MiXCR anew, one entry per CDR3 protein. The repertoire holds over 600,000 distinct CDR3 sequences, with 19% as singletons. The sequencing sample was made of blood, either unsorted or a sorted T cell fraction (not recorded which). These receptors all stem from a male donor with ankylosing spondylitis. The CDR3 runs from the conserved cysteine through the conserved F or W. A D gene is named only where the DNA matches it firmly. Some rows mark clone size as missing; the rest say once, few, many or name a class of expanded clone.

few	NA	TRBV5-1	TRBJ1-3	CASSDGGGNTIYF	TGCGCCAGCAGCGACGGGGGAGGAAACACCATATATTTT
NA	TRBD2	TRBV11-3	TRBJ2-2	CASSLGLAGGRTGELFF	TGTGCCAGCAGCTTAGGTCTAGCGGGAGGTCGGACCGGGGAGCTGTTTTTT
NA	NA	TRBV5-1	TRBJ1-4	CASSLLEQGSEKLFF	TGCGCCAGCAGCTTGTTGGAACAAGGAAGTGAAAAACTGTTTTTT
NA	TRBD1	TRBV7-9	TRBJ1-2	CASSLYGTGAGYTF	TGTGCCAGCAGCTTGTACGGGACAGGGGCCGGCTACACCTTC
NA	TRBD1	TRBV4-1	TRBJ2-7	CASSLQGLPPYF	TGCGCCAGCAGCCTACAGGGGCTTCCCCCATACTTC
few	TRBD2	TRBV20-1	TRBJ2-7	CSASSTYGASGGGDF	TGCAGTGCTAGTTCAACCTACGGGGCTAGCGGGGGAGGGGACTTC
few	TRBD2	TRBV4-1	TRBJ2-1	CASSHLAGGHNEQFF	TGCGCCAGCAGCCACTTAGCGGGGGGCCACAATGAGCAGTTCTTC
NA	NA	TRBV12-3/TRBV12-4	TRBJ2-1	CASRMTVNEQFF	TGTGCCAGCAGAATGACGGTGAATGAGCAGTTCTTC
few	TRBD1	TRBV20-1	TRBJ1-6	CSAKGQASSYNSPLHF	TGCAGTGCTAAGGGACAGGCGAGCTCCTATAATTCACCCCTCCACTTT
few	NA	TRBV5-1	TRBJ1-6	CASSEGVISSPLHF	TGCGCCAGCAGTGAGGGGGTAATTAGTTCACCCCTCCACTTT
NA	NA	TRBV6-2/TRBV6-3	TRBJ2-7	CASSFGFYEQYF	TGTGCCAGCAGTTTTGGATTCTACGAGCAGTACTTC
NA	TRBD1	TRBV5-1	TRBJ2-5	CASSLENRDRDWETQYF	TGCGCCAGCAGCTTGGAGAACCGGGACAGGGATTGGGAGACCCAGTACTTC
once	NA	TRBV5-1	TRBJ2-2	CASSLDIRELFF	TGCGCCAGCAGCTTGGACATCCGGGAGCTGTTTTTT
NA	NA	TRBV11-2	TRBJ1-6	CASSLRGGGKSSYNSPLHF	TGTGCCAGCAGCTTACGTGGGGGCGGCAAGAGCTCCTATAATTCACCCCTCCACTTT
few	TRBD1	TRBV5-1	TRBJ1-1	CASSPPRTGNGNTEAFF	TGCGCCAGCAGCCCTCCTCGGACAGGGAATGGGAACACTGAAGCTTTCTTT
few	TRBD1	TRBV7-2	TRBJ1-2	CASSSRQGWVGYTF	TGTGCCAGCAGCTCTAGACAGGGTTGGGTTGGCTACACCTTC
many	NA	TRBV27	TRBJ2-3	CASSLFPGKGSTDTQYF	TGTGCCAGCAGTTTATTCCCCGGGAAAGGAAGCACAGATACGCAGTATTTT
NA	TRBD1	TRBV20-1	TRBJ2-3	CSAPTGLYDTQYF	TGCAGTGCCCCGACAGGGTTGTACGATACGCAGTATTTT
few	TRBD1	TRBV9	TRBJ1-2	CASSASGQGAYGYTF	TGTGCCAGCAGCGCCTCGGGACAGGGGGCCTATGGCTACACCTTC
NA	TRBD2	TRBV28	TRBJ2-1	CASRTSGRISYNEQFF	TGTGCCAGCCGGACTAGCGGGAGAATCTCCTACAATGAGCAGTTCTTC
NA	NA	TRBV29-1	TRBJ2-7	CSVAPAVPYEQYF	TGCAGCGTTGCGCCGGCAGTTCCCTACGAGCAGTACTTC
NA	TRBD1	TRBV4-1	TRBJ1-2	CASSQESDRGYGYTF	TGCGCCAGCAGCCAAGAATCGGACAGGGGCTATGGCTACACCTTC
NA	TRBD1	TRBV28	TRBJ2-2	CASSPTGVRAGELFF	TGTGCCAGCAGTCCCACAGGGGTTAGGGCCGGGGAGCTGTTTTTT
few	NA	TRBV7-9	TRBJ1-2	CASNGRGGYTF	TGTGCCAGCAACGGCCGGGGTGGCTACACCTTC
few	NA	TRBV29-1	TRBJ2-1	CSVVRGPGNEQFF	TGCAGCGTTGTAAGGGGCCCCGGGAATGAGCAGTTCTTC
NA	NA	TRBV12-3/TRBV12-4	TRBJ2-1	CASSLRTAPYNEQFF	TGTGCCAGCAGTTTGCGAACTGCACCCTACAATGAGCAGTTCTTC
few	NA	TRBV21-1	TRBJ2-5	CASSLRTKWETQYF	TGTGCCAGCAGCCTCCGGACTAAGTGGGAGACCCAGTACTTC
few	NA	TRBV12-3/TRBV12-4	TRBJ1-1	CASTGEYEAFF	TGTGCCAGCACTGGAGAGTACGAAGCTTTCTTT
NA	NA	TRBV5-1	TRBJ2-7	CASSFTAPYEQYF	TGCGCCAGCAGCTTCACCGCCCCCTACGAGCAGTACTTC